The clone carrying this T cell receptor beta chain showed up just a few times. At one of its ends the junction is not consistent with the germline gene, which may arise from a read error. The sample is drawn from a study of T-cell reconstitution after alpha-beta-depleted transplantation in children. Per the germline V gene, CDR1 is MNHEY and CDR2 is SVGAGI. The CDR3 spans 15 residues. Using unique molecular identifiers, the investigators prepared the TCRbeta library. TCRdb re-derived calls from the PCR reads in MiXCR, one entry per CDR3 protein. The sample includes around 500,000 distinct CDR3 sequences, roughly an eighth of them seen just once.

This sample comprised PBMCs from the stem cell graft donor, obtained from the stem cell graft. The chain carries TRBV6-5 and TRBJ2-3; no clear D. The clonotype originates from a human donor who donated a stem cell graft to a child with combined immunodeficiency. The CDR3: CASRYRAPWTDTQYF. The CDR3 DNA sequence: TGTGCCAGCCGTTACCGGGCCCCCTGGACAGATACGCAGTATTTT.